What follows are 5 T cell receptor beta chains derived from one specimen sequenced in a study of regulatory T cells in long-lasting Graves disease. Combining iRepertoire HTBI primers with Arm-PCR of CDR3 regions, the authors built TCR beta libraries. A single record per CDR3 protein comes from TCRdb applying MiXCR to the multiplex PCR reads. The table includes just over 600,000 distinct CDR3 sequences, approximately 15% detected once. Time point specified: newly diagnosed GD, antithyroid drugs for less than 3 months. PBMC-extracted RNA yielded the TCR library. This sample also belongs to another study, concerning T cells in Graves' hyperthyroidism and ophthalmopathy.

Sequenced here: peripheral blood mononuclear cells (PBMCs), sampled at new diagnosis, from a patient treated with antithyroid drugs. The receptors were sampled from a woman aged 25 to 45 with Graves disease.

V usage is TRBV30 and J usage is TRBJ2-3, with D uncertain. This CDR3 comprises 17 residues. The V end lost 0 bases, the J end lost 0 bases, and 16 bases lay between the germline ends. CDR1 GTSNPN and CDR2 SVGIG come from the germline V gene (reference sequence). The CDR3 protein is CAWSVRSFRASTDTQYF. The CDR3 DNA reads TGTGCCTGGAGTGTACGTAGTTTCAGAGCTAGCACAGATACGCAGTATTTT.

The sample holds a few counts of this clonotype. The CDR3 DNA is TGTGCCAGCAGTGTCCTAAATTCACCCCTCCACTTT. Translation: CASSVLNSPLHF. The V call is TRBV27, the J call TRBJ1-6; D is ambiguous. The CDR3 has 12 residues. The V gene's germline CDR1 is MNHEY and CDR2 SMNVEV (reference sequence). Trimming cost V 5 bases and J 7 bases, with 6 bases left between them.

A few counts support this clonotype. The rearrangement joins TRBV5-4 to TRBJ1-2, with no clear D. The length of the CDR3 is 13 residues. The V end lost 1 base, the J end lost 4 bases, and 8 bases lay between the germline ends. Germline V gene data show CDR1 as SGHNT and CDR2 as YYREEE (reference sequence). Here the CDR3 DNA reads TGTGCCAGCAGCTTGAACCCAATCTATGGCTACACCTTC. This encodes CASSLNPIYGYTF. Full variable domain (outside the CDR3, taken from reference TRBV5-4 and TRBJ1-2): ETGVTQSPTHLIKTRGQQVTLRCSSQSGHNTVSWYQQALGQGPQFIFQYYREEENGRGNFPPRFSGLQFPNYSSELNVNALELDDSALYLCASSLNPIYGYTFGSGTRLTVV.

This clonotype was seen only a few times. V and J are TRBV4-1 and TRBJ2-1, with 10 bases matching TRBD1. V lost 4 bases and J lost 1; bases outside the gene matches: 10. The CDR3 is 18 residues long. CDR1 is MGHRA, CDR2 YSYEKL, per germline. This CDR3 reads CASSRGQGRIGSYNEQFF. In DNA form, the CDR3 reads TGCGCCAGCAGCCGGGGACAGGGGAGGATTGGGTCCTACAATGAGCAGTTCTTC.

The chain carries TRBV18 and TRBJ1-6, with TRBD1 identical over 10 bases. There are 15 residues in the CDR3. CDR1 and CDR2 from the germline V gene are KGHSH and LQKENI. The junction had 5 bases not matched to a gene; V was cut back by 3 bases and J by 9 bases. CDR3 DNA: TGTGCCAGCTCACCCCGACAGGGGGCCGTTTCACCCCTCCACTTT. Encoded protein: CASSPRQGAVSPLHF.